This T cell receptor beta chain was recovered during a study of T-cell reconstitution after alpha-beta-depleted transplantation in children. The V gene's germline CDR1 is MNHEY and CDR2 SMNVEV (reference sequence). V was clipped by 5 bases and J by 6 bases, with 12 bases between them. The length of the CDR3 is 13 residues. Preparation of the TCRbeta library used unique molecular identifiers. TCRdb used MiXCR to reprocess the PCR reads, holding one entry per CDR3 protein. The sample records under 850,000 distinct CDR3 sequences, less than 15% being singletons. This clonotype has just a few counts. Its antigen is unidentified. Study outcomes and limitations: Where alpha-beta T cells came from about two months after transplant was reportedly several hundred expanded graft clones. Newly generated T cells supplied most T-cell counts and diversity one year post-transplant.

The sample here was PBMCs, taken before TCRalphabeta/CD19-depleted stem cell transplant. The clonotype was recovered from a girl aged 2 to 9 with congenital amegakaryocytic thrombocytopenia, due to receive a stem cell transplant. The chain joins TRBV27 to TRBJ2-3; possibly TRBD1 or TRBD2 for D (5 bases each). The CDR3: CASSIGAPDTQYF. The DNA for the CDR3 is TGTGCCAGCAGTATCGGGGCCCCGGATACGCAGTATTTT.